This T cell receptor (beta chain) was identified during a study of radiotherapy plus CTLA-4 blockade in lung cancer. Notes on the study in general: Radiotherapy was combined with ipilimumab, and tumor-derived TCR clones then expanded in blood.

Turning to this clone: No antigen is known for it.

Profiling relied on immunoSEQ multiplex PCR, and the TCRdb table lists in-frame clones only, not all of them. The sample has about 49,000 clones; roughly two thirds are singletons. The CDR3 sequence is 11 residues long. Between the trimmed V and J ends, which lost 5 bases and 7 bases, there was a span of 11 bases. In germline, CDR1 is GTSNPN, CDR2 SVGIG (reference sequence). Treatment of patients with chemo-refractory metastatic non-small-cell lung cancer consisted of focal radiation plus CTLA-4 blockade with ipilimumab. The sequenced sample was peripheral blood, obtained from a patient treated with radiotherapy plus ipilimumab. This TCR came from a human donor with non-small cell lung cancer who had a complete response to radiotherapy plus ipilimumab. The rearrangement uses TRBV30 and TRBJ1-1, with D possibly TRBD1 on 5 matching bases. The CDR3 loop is CAWARQFEAFF. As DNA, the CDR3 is TGTGCCTGGGCCCGACAGTTTGAAGCTTTCTTT. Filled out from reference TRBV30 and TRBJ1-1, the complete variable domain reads SQTIHQWPATLVQPVGSPLSLECTVEGTSNPNLYWYRQAAGRGLQLLFYSVGIGQISSEVPQNLSASRPQDRQFILSSKKLLLSDSGFYLCAWARQFEAFFGQGTRLTVV.